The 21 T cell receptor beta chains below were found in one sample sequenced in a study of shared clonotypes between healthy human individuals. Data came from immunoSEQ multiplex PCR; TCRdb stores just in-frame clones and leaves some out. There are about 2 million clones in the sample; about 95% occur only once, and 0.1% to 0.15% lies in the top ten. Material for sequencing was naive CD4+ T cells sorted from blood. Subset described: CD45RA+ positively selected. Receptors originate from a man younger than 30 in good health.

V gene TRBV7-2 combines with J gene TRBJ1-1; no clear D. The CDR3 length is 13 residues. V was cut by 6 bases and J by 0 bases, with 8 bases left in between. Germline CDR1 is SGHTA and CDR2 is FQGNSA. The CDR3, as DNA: TGTGCCAGCAGGAAGGAGATGAACACTGAAGCTTTCTTT. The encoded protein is CASRKEMNTEAFF. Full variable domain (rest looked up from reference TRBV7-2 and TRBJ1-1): GAGVSQSPSNKVTEKGKDVELRCDPISGHTALYWYRQSLGQGLEFLIYFQGNSAPDKSGLPSDRFSAERTGGSVSTLTIQRTQQEDSAVYLCASRKEMNTEAFFGQGTRLTVV.

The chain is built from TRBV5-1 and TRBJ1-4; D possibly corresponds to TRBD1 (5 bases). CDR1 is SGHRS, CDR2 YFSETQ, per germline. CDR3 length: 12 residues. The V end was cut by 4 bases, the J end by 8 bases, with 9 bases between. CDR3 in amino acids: CASSPEGEKLFF. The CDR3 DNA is TGCGCCAGCAGCCCCGAGGGGGAAAAACTGTTTTTT.

The CDR3 DNA reads TGTGCCAGCTCACCCCAACTAGGGACAGTCTCCTACGAGCAGTACTTC. It translates to CASSPQLGTVSYEQYF. V is TRBV18 and J is TRBJ2-7; 7 positions agree with TRBD1. CDR3 length equals 16 residues. V shed 3 bases and J 0 bases; nucleotides not matched to a gene: 8. Per the germline V gene, CDR1 is KGHSH and CDR2 is LQKENI.

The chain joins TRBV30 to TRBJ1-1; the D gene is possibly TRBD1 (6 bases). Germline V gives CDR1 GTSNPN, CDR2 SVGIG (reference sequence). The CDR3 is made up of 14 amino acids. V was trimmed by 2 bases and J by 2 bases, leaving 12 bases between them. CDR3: CAWSLGTLNTEAFF. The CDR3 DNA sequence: TGTGCCTGGAGTCTCGGGACACTAAACACTGAAGCTTTCTTT.

The CDR3 is CASNKDIGGTGGYTF. The CDR3 coding sequence is TGTGCCAGCAATAAGGATATAGGGGGCACAGGGGGCTACACCTTC. The rearrangement links TRBV9 to TRBJ1-2, with 7 bases matching TRBD1. With V trimmed by 6 bases and J by 8 bases, 16 bases remained unmatched. Looked up from germline, CDR1 is SGDLS and CDR2 is YYNGEE. The CDR3 runs 15 residues. Variable domain in full (rest from reference TRBV9 and TRBJ1-2): DSGVTQTPKHLITATGQRVTLRCSPRSGDLSVYWYQQSLDQGLQFLIQYYNGEERAKGNILERFSAQQFPDLHSELNLSSLELGDSALYFCASNKDIGGTGGYTFGSGTRLTVV.

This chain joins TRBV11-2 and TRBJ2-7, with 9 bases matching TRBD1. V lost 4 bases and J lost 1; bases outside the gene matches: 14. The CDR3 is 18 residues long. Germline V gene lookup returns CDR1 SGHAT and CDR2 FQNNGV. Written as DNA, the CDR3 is TGTGCCAGCAGCTCCCCCCGGGACAGGGTAAAGGGGTCCTACGAGCAGTACTTC. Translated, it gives CASSSPRDRVKGSYEQYF.

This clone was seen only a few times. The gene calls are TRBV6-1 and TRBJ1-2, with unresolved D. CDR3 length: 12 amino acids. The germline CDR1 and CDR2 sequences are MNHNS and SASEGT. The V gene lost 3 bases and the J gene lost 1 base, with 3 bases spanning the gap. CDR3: CASSDHNYGYTF. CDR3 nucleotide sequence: TGTGCCAGCAGTGATCATAACTATGGCTACACCTTC.

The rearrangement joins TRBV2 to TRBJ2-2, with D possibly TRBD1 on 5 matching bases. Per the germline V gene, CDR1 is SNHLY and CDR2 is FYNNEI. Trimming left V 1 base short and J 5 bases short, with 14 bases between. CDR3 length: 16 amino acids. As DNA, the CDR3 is TGTGCCAGCAGTGAAGGGGGCTGGCAAGAAACCGGGGAGCTGTTTTTT. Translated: CASSEGGWQETGELFF.

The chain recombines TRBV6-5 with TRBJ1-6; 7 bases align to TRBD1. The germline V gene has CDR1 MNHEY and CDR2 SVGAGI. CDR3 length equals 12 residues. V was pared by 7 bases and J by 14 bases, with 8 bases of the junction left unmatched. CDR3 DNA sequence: TGTGCCAGCATGATAAACAGGGGAACCCTCCACTTT. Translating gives CASMINRGTLHF.

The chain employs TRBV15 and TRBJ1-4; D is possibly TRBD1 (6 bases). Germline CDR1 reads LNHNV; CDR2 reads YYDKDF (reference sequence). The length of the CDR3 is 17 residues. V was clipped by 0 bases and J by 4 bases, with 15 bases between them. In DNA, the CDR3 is TGTGCCACCAGCAGAGATCAGATAGGGACACATAATGAAAAACTGTTTTTT. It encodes CATSRDQIGTHNEKLFF.

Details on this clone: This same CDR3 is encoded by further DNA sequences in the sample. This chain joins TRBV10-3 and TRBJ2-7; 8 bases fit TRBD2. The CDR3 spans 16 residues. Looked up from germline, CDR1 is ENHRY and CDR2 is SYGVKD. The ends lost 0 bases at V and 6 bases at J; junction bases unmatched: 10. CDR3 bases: TGTGCCATCAGTGAGTCTGTGGTAGCGGGAAGAGGCGAGCAGTACTTC. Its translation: CAISESVVAGRGEQYF.

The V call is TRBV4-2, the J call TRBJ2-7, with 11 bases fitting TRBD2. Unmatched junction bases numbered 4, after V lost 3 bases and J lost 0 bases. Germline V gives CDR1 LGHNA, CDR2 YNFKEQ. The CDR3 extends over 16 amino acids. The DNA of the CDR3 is TGTGCCAGCAGCCAGGGACTAGCGGAGAGCTCCTACGAGCAGTACTTC. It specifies CASSQGLAESSYEQYF.

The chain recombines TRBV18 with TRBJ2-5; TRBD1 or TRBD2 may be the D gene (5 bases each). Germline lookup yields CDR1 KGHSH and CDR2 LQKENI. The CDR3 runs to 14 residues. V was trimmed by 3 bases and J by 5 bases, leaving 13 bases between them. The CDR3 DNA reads TGTGCCAGCTCACCCGGGACGAGCGCGGAGACCCAGTACTTC. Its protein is CASSPGTSAETQYF.

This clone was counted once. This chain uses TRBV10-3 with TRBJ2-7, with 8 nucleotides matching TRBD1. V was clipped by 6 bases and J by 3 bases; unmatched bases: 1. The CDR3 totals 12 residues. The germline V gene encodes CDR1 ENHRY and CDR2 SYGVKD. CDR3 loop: CAIRGQGYEQYF. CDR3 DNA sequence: TGTGCCATCAGAGGACAGGGCTACGAGCAGTACTTC.

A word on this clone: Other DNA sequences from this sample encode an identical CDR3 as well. The CDR3 loop is CASSLELGGTEAFF. CDR3 sequence (DNA): TGCGCCAGCAGCTTGGAGTTGGGGGGCACTGAAGCTTTCTTT. The rearrangement uses TRBV5-1 and TRBJ1-1, with a weak D call TRBD1 (5 bases). Trimming cost V 0 bases and J 4 bases, with 10 bases left between them. Looked up from germline, CDR1 is SGHRS and CDR2 is YFSETQ. The CDR3 is made up of 14 amino acids.

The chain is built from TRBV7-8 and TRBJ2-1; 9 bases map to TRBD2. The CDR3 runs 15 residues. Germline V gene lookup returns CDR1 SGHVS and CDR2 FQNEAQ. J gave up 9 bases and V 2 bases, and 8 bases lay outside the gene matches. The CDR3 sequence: CASSLSSGVSGEQFF. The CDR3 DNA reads TGTGCCAGCAGCTTATCTAGCGGGGTATCCGGTGAGCAGTTCTTC.

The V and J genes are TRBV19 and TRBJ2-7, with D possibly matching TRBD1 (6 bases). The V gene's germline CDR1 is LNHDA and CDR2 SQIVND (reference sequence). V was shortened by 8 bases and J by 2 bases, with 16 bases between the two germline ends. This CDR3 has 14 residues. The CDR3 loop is CASGKPGHPYEQYF. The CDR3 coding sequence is TGTGCCAGTGGTAAACCGGGACATCCCTACGAGCAGTACTTC.

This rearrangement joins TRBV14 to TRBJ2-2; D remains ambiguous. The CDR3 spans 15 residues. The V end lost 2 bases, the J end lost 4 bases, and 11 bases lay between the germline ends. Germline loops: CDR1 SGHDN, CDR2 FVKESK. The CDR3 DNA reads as TGTGCCAGCAGCCAACGGTCGGCTGCCACCGGGGAGCTGTTTTTT. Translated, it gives CASSQRSAATGELFF. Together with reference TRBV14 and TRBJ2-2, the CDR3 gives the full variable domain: EAGVTQFPSHSVIEKGQTVTLRCDPISGHDNLYWYRRVMGKEIKFLLHFVKESKQDESGMPNNRFLAERTGGTYSTLKVQPAELEDSGVYFCASSQRSAATGELFFGEGSRLTVL.

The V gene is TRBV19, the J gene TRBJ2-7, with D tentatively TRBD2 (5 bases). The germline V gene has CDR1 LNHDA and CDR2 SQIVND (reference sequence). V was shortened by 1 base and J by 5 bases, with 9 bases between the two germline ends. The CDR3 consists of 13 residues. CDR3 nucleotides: TGTGCCAGTAGTATAGGAGTGGGAGACGAGCAGTACTTC. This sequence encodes CASSIGVGDEQYF. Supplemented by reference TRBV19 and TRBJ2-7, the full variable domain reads DGGITQSPKYLFRKEGQNVTLSCEQNLNHDAMYWYRQDPGQGLRLIYYSQIVNDFQKGDIAEGYSVSREKKESFPLTVTSAQKNPTAFYLCASSIGVGDEQYFGPGTRLTVT.

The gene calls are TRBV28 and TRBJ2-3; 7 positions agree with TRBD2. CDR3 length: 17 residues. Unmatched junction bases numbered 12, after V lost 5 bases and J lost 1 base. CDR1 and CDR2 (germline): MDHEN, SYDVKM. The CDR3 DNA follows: TGTGCCAGCAGTCCCTCCCGACTAGCCCGGGGCACAGATACGCAGTATTTT. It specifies CASSPSRLARGTDTQYF. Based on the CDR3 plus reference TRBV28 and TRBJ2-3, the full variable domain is DVKVTQSSRYLVKRTGEKVFLECVQDMDHENMFWYRQDPGLGLRLIYFSYDVKMKEKGDIPEGYSVSREKKERFSLILESASTNQTSMYLCASSPSRLARGTDTQYFGPGTRLTVL.

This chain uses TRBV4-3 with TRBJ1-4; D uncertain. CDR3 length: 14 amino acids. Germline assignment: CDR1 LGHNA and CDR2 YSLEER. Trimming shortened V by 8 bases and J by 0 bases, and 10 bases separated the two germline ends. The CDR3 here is CASGWQTTNEKLFF. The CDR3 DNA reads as TGCGCCAGCGGCTGGCAGACAACTAATGAAAAACTGTTTTTT.